The present entry profiles one T cell receptor (beta chain) with its context. The antigen this receptor binds is unknown. No much larger clonotype is one base removed from it; base qualities were not supplied. The collaborating institutions used their own protocols to collect whole blood in K2EDTA tubes. Collaborator samples were shipped for TCRbeta analysis as frozen whole blood, isolated PBMCs, or DNA extracted from either sample type. The data originate from a study of blood T cell repertoires in COVID-19 (dated by TCRdb to 2019 to 2021). Concerning the study at large: Collaborator samples came from the United States, Italy and Spain and covered acute and convalescent phases of COVID-19. The material from the prospective study consisted of cDNA or gDNA derived from T cells, B-cell-depleted T cells, or PBMCs. Subjects who had been exposed to COVID-19, were actively infected with it, or had recovered from it provided the deeply sampled blood TCRbeta repertoires that made up the dataset. The repertoires were made available in a free public database intended to serve as a resource for research on the immune response to SARS-CoV-2. Samples were obtained from the ongoing ImmuneRACE study (first 160 participants) and from 950 to 1,500 subjects provided by 6 global collaborators. Sample metadata almost always included a de-identified subject ID, COVID-19 status, age in years and sex. Where available, HLA class I and class II types were taken from metadata supplied by the sample provider and were not determined by assay-based typing.

General study outcomes and caveats: The amount of clinical and demographic metadata varied by source and participant and was provided uncurated.

CDR1 SGHRS and CDR2 YFSETQ are derived from the germline V gene. The CDR3 contains 16 residues, cysteine and phenylalanine counted. Only the CDR3 portion is preserved as DNA: 48 bases, with reading frame beginning at the first base. Trimming removed 1 base from V and 6 bases from J, leaving 20 bases between the germline ends. TCRbeta CDR3 regions were amplified from genomic DNA using the immunoSEQ Assay, a bias-controlled multiplex PCR. On the authors' methods: Nucleated cell counts per sample were estimated from amplification of reference gene primers within the assay. To quantify the absolute abundance of each unique TCRbeta CDR3 rearrangement, sequence reads were collapsed and filtered. For each sample, productive Simpson clonality was calculated by taking the square root of Simpson's diversity index across productive rearrangements. What TCRdb holds here is the immuneACCESS table cut down to in-frame rearrangements. Part of the clones is not present; checked against another copy, under half of the missing clones reflect an unresolved V gene, and the others are unexplained. The DNA was the basis for D and trimming; V, J and clone size are from that table. The sample includes about 120,000 clones, with less than 95% observed a single time. The top ten clones comprise about 1.9% of the sample.

The TCR originated in a human donor with active COVID-19. The donor label of this sample is uncertain. The chain links TRBV5-1 with TRBJ2-7; the D segment could be TRBD1, given 6 matching bases. Source material: peripheral blood. The CDR3 loop reads CASSLRADSRPVEQYF. The sequenced DNA: TGCGCCAGCAGCTTGCGGGCGGACAGCCGACCGGTCGAGCAGTACTTC.